This T cell receptor (beta chain) comes out of a study of blood T cell repertoires in COVID-19. At the level of the study: COVID-19 samples, acute and convalescent, were from the United States, Italy and Spain.

The germline V and J ends were trimmed by 2 bases and 3 bases, with 14 bases remaining between them. CDR3 length equals 16 residues. CDR1 is SGHTA and CDR2 is FQGNSA in the germline V gene. The table came from immunoSEQ multiplex PCR; TCRdb's copy has only in-frame clones and leaves some out. Among 270,000 or so clones listed, roughly 93% were seen once. Sequenced: PBMCs or T cells enriched from blood (not recorded which). The origin of this receptor is a woman between 40 and 50 years old with acute COVID-19. V usage is TRBV7-2 and J usage is TRBJ2-1; perhaps TRBD2 as D (6 bases). The CDR3 reads CASSLSPGVYYNEQFF. In DNA, the CDR3 is TGTGCCAGCAGCTTAAGTCCGGGAGTATACTACAATGAGCAGTTCTTC.